One sample yielded the 14 T cell receptor beta chains listed below, sequenced in a study of blood T cell repertoires in COVID-19. Generated by immunoSEQ multiplex PCR, the TCRdb table keeps only in-frame clones and is missing some. Of around 300,000 clones listed, 90% were seen once; the top ten hold 1%. Sequencing input: peripheral blood. These receptors were collected from a woman in her thirties or forties with COVID-19, enrolled during active disease.

The rearrangement uses TRBV4-3 and TRBJ1-1, with D uncertain. CDR3 length equals 14 residues. Germline lookup yields CDR1 LGHNA and CDR2 YSLEER. Trimming removed 3 bases at V and 1 base at J, with 9 bases between. CDR3 in amino acids: CASSHPGENTEAFF. The CDR3, as DNA: TGCGCCAGCAGCCATCCGGGAGAGAACACTGAAGCTTTCTTT.

The rearrangement joins TRBV6-5 to TRBJ1-6; a possible D gene is TRBD1 (6 bases). This CDR3 region has 15 residues. V was clipped by 1 base and J by 5 bases, with 9 bases between them. CDR1 and CDR2 (germline): MNHEY, SVGAGI. The CDR3 sequence: CASSYYRANNSPLHF. As DNA, the CDR3 is TGTGCCAGCAGTTACTACAGGGCCAATAATTCACCCCTCCACTTT.

This rearrangement joins TRBV4-3 to TRBJ1-2; TRBD1 is a possible D gene (6 bases). Germline-derived CDR1 and CDR2 are LGHNA and YSLEER. CDR3 length: 15 amino acids. V was clipped by 4 bases and J by 9 bases, with 21 bases between them. CDR3 bases: TGCGCCAGCAGCCCAACCCCCCGAGGGACACCAAGCTACACCTTC. It is translated as CASSPTPRGTPSYTF.

This rearrangement joins TRBV24-1 to TRBJ1-2; 8 bases line up with TRBD1. In germline, CDR1 is KGHDR, CDR2 SFDVKD. The junction had 4 bases not matched to a gene; V was cut back by 4 bases and J by 1 base. CDR3 length: 15 amino acids. CDR3 protein: CATSETGVNNYGYTF. Written as DNA, the CDR3 is TGTGCCACCAGTGAGACAGGGGTAAATAACTATGGCTACACCTTC.

This clone was observed a single time. The V call is TRBV2, the J call TRBJ2-5; TRBD1 agrees at 10 bases. Germline values: CDR1 SNHLY, CDR2 FYNNEI. CDR3 length: 13 residues. The V gene end was trimmed by 8 bases and the J gene end by 5 bases; junction bases not matched to a gene: 5. Written as DNA, the CDR3 is TGTGCCAGCGGCGACAGGGGGCCGGAGACCCAGTACTTC. Its protein is CASGDRGPETQYF.

This chain joins TRBV13 and TRBJ2-7; TRBD1 aligns across 8 bases. This CDR3 has 14 residues. V shed 5 bases and J 3 bases; nucleotides not matched to a gene: 6. The germline V gene has CDR1 PRHDT and CDR2 FYEKMQ (reference sequence). The CDR3: CASSADRDVYEQYF. The DNA of the CDR3 is TGTGCCAGCAGCGCGGACAGGGACGTCTACGAGCAGTACTTC.

This chain links TRBV19 with TRBJ1-1; 9 nucleotides line up with TRBD1. V shed 9 bases and J 5 bases; nucleotides not matched to a gene: 7. Germline CDR1 LNHDA, CDR2 SQIVND (reference sequence). The CDR3 extends over 13 amino acids. The CDR3 DNA sequence: TGTGCCAGCCGGACAGGGGTACGGACTGAAGCTTTCTTT. This gives the protein CASRTGVRTEAFF.

The rearrangement joins TRBV2 to TRBJ1-1; D is possibly TRBD1 (5 bases). Between the trimmed V and J ends, which lost 8 bases and 0 bases, there was a span of 10 bases. The CDR3 is made up of 13 amino acids. Germline loops: CDR1 SNHLY, CDR2 FYNNEI. CDR3 sequence reads: CASALQVNTEAFF. For the CDR3, the DNA is TGTGCCAGCGCATTACAGGTGAACACTGAAGCTTTCTTT.

This clone was observed once. The chain recombines TRBV3-1 (or the pseudogene TRBV3-2) with TRBJ2-1; D gene unclear. The CDR3 consists of 15 residues. V lost 0 bases and J lost 2, with 8 bases in between. CDR1 is LGHDT, CDR2 YNNKEL, per germline (reference sequence). The CDR3 sequence is CASSQESKAYNEQFF. The CDR3 coding sequence is TGTGCCAGCAGCCAAGAATCTAAAGCCTACAATGAGCAGTTCTTC.

V and J are TRBV6-2 or TRBV6-3 and TRBJ1-5; D is possibly TRBD1 (6 bases). CDR1 MNHEY and CDR2 SVGEGT come from the germline V gene. The CDR3 has 14 amino acids. V lost 2 bases, J lost 5 bases, and 10 bases lay in between. Written as DNA, the CDR3 is TGTGCCAGCAGTTACGACAGGATCGATCAGCCCCAGCATTTT. Translating gives CASSYDRIDQPQHF.

The chain recombines TRBV7-2 with TRBJ1-4, with 8 bases matching TRBD1. This CDR3 region has 16 residues. V was pared by 5 bases and J by 2 bases, with 7 bases of the junction left unmatched. Germline-derived CDR1 and CDR2 are SGHTA and FQGNSA. DNA of the CDR3: TGTGCCAGCAGCATCCCAGGGGGCGCGACTAATGAAAAACTGTTTTTT. Translated, it gives CASSIPGGATNEKLFF.

The gene calls are TRBV7-9 and TRBJ1-1; no definite D call. This CDR3 comprises 14 residues. Germline assignment: CDR1 SEHNR and CDR2 FQNEAQ (reference sequence). The V gene lost 3 bases and the J gene lost 0 bases, with 8 bases spanning the gap. The CDR3 DNA sequence: TGTGCCAGCAGCTTCTTTAGCGTGAACACTGAAGCTTTCTTT. Amino acid sequence: CASSFFSVNTEAFF.

V gene TRBV5-6 combines with J gene TRBJ2-6, with 12 positions matching TRBD2. The CDR3 is 18 residues long. Germline values: CDR1 SGHDT, CDR2 YYEEEE. J gave up 2 bases and V 3 bases, and 6 bases lay outside the gene matches. CDR3 nucleotides: TGTGCCAGCAGCTCCTCCACTAGCGGGAGGCCTGGGGCCAACGTCCTGACTTTC. It specifies CASSSSTSGRPGANVLTF. Variable domain in full (rest from reference TRBV5-6 and TRBJ2-6): DAGVTQSPTHLIKTRGQQVTLRCSPKSGHDTVSWYQQALGQGPQFIFQYYEEEERQRGNFPDRFSGHQFPNYSSELNVNALLLGDSALYLCASSSSTSGRPGANVLTFGAGSRLTVL.

The rearrangement joins TRBV6-1 to TRBJ1-5, with D possibly being TRBD1 (6 bases). The CDR3 has 12 amino acids. CDR1 MNHNS and CDR2 SASEGT come from the germline V gene. V was clipped by 1 base and J by 16 bases, with 14 bases between them. The CDR3 region is CASSEGQVPGHF. The DNA of the CDR3 is TGTGCCAGCAGTGAAGGACAGGTTCCGGGACATTTT.